The source of this T cell receptor (beta chain) is a study of beta chain features in type 1 diabetes. Study background: There was similarity between patients and healthy donors in age, gender and cell yields.

This clone was counted only a few times. What it recognizes is unknown. Study-level results: Type 1 diabetes patients had moderately but significantly shorter TCRB CDR3s in all four CD4+ subsets.

Central memory, naive, regulatory and stem cell-like memory CD4+ cells were sorted by CD45RO/CCR7/CD25/CD127/CD95/CD27. Expressed TCRB transcripts were sequenced because the entire RNA isolate underwent reverse transcription. The assay was immunoSEQ multiplex PCR, and TCRdb's table has in-frame clones only and misses some. The sample comprises under 300,000 clones, around 26% of which are singletons, and 4% rests with the top ten. Sequencing was done on a sample of central memory CD4+ T cells from blood. This receptor was obtained from a man under 40 in good health.

CDR3 sequence (DNA): TGTGCCTGGAGAATTCCCGGGACTAGCGGGGCGAGCTCCTACAATGAGCAGTTCTTC. Amino acids: CAWRIPGTSGASSYNEQFF. V is TRBV30 and J is TRBJ2-1; 13 bases are shared with TRBD2. CDR1 GTSNPN and CDR2 SVGIG come from the germline V gene (reference sequence). This CDR3 is built from 19 residues. V lost 3 bases to trimming and J lost 0 bases; unmatched junction nucleotides: 11.